The 22 T cell receptor beta chains below all came from one sample that was sequenced in a study of human thymus T cells (dated by TCRdb to 2020 to 2021). The receptor library was made with the immunoSEQ multiplex PCR assay. Sourced from immuneACCESS, this table was stored by TCRdb with only in-frame sequences that have V and J called. A share of the clones is absent; for the studies checked, an unresolved V gene accounts for under half, and the remainder has no known explanation. The sample includes around 120,000 clones, with about 94% observed a single time. The top ten clones comprise around 0.025% of the sample. Thymus tissue was obtained as surgical resects removed during corrective cardiac surgery. What was sequenced was thymus tissue. The receptors were gathered from a boy under two years old with a congenital heart defect but otherwise immunologically healthy.

This rearrangement joins TRBV11-2 to TRBJ2-7; weak D call: TRBD1 (6 bases). Germline V gene sequence: CDR1 SGHAT, CDR2 FQNNGV. V lost 2 bases and J 7 bases, leaving 12 bases between the germline ends. CDR3 length equals 13 residues. CDR3 nucleotides: TGTGCCAGCAGCTTAAGGGGGACGTTAGAGCAGTACTTC. Its protein product is CASSLRGTLEQYF.

This clone was found once. This chain joins TRBV18 and TRBJ1-4; D possibly corresponds to TRBD1 (5 bases). The CDR3 loop spans 15 amino acids. The V end lost 6 bases, the J end lost 7 bases, and 18 bases lay between the germline ends. Germline assignment: CDR1 KGHSH and CDR2 LQKENI. In DNA, the CDR3 is TGTGCCAGCTCTCTCGACGAGGCCGGGGGTGAAAAACTGTTTTTT. It is translated as CASSLDEAGGEKLFF.

About this clone itself: Relative to the germline gene, one junction end is altered; a read error may explain this. This sequence joins TRBV14 and TRBJ1-2; a weak D match, TRBD1 (6 bases). CDR3 length: 11 amino acids. Germline loops: CDR1 SGHDN, CDR2 FVKESK. CDR3 protein: CASSHSRGQIF. The CDR3 DNA is TGTGCCAGCAGCCATTCCCGCGGACAGATCTTC.

The chain couples TRBV6-6 to TRBJ2-1; 13 bases line up with TRBD2. This CDR3 has 15 residues. V lost 10 bases to trimming and J lost 9 bases; unmatched junction nucleotides: 12. Germline assignment: CDR1 MNHNY and CDR2 SVGAGI (reference sequence). The CDR3 loop is CATHRLAGGRFEQFF. CDR3 coding DNA: TGTGCCACCCATAGACTAGCGGGGGGCCGGTTTGAGCAGTTCTTC.

The rearrangement uses TRBV14 and TRBJ1-2; 9 bases map to TRBD1. Losses at the gene ends were 6 bases for V and 8 bases for J; bases not matched to a gene: 7. This CDR3 is 13 amino acids long. The germline gives CDR1 SGHDN, CDR2 FVKESK. CDR3 nucleotides: TGTGCCAGCAGAATAACAGGGGGCACCGGCTACACCTTC. Its translation is CASRITGGTGYTF. The complete variable domain, with remaining parts taken from reference TRBV14 and TRBJ1-2, reads EAGVTQFPSHSVIEKGQTVTLRCDPISGHDNLYWYRRVMGKEIKFLLHFVKESKQDESGMPNNRFLAERTGGTYSTLKVQPAELEDSGVYFCASRITGGTGYTFGSGTRLTVV.

The gene calls are TRBV5-4 and TRBJ2-1; D gene uncertain. In germline, CDR1 is SGHNT, CDR2 YYREEE (reference sequence). CDR3 length: 11 amino acids. Trimming took 4 bases from V and 7 from J, leaving 6 bases between them. This CDR3 reads CASSLINEQFF. In DNA, the CDR3 is TGTGCCAGCAGCCTCATAAATGAGCAGTTCTTC.

The rearrangement joins TRBV5-8 to TRBJ2-1; TRBD2 agrees at 11 bases. V trimming: 4 bases; J trimming: 0 bases; junction bases outside the gene matches: 15. The germline V gene has CDR1 SGHTS and CDR2 YDEGEE. The CDR3 is 20 residues long. CDR3 DNA sequence: TGTGCCAGCAGCCCGCGGACGACTAGCGGGGTCCGGAGCTCCTACAATGAGCAGTTCTTC. It yields the protein CASSPRTTSGVRSSYNEQFF.

V and J are TRBV2 and TRBJ2-5; 11 bases map to TRBD2. Germline lookup yields CDR1 SNHLY and CDR2 FYNNEI. The CDR3 loop spans 19 amino acids. V was clipped by 0 bases and J by 3 bases; unmatched bases: 12. The DNA of the CDR3 is TGTGCCAGCAGTGAAGCGAACCAGCAACTAGCGGGGGTAGAAGAGACCCAGTACTTC. It yields the protein CASSEANQQLAGVEETQYF.

This chain connects TRBV5-1 to TRBJ1-1, with TRBD1 matching over 7 bases. The germline V gene has CDR1 SGHRS and CDR2 YFSETQ. V lost 3 bases and J lost 1; bases outside the gene matches: 9. This CDR3 comprises 16 residues. Here the CDR3 DNA reads TGCGCCAGCAGCTGGAACCTCACAGGGGAGAACACTGAAGCTTTCTTT. This codes for CASSWNLTGENTEAFF.

The chain couples TRBV5-1 to TRBJ2-2; the D call may be TRBD1 or TRBD2 (5 bases each). The V and J ends lost 8 bases and 3 bases respectively, with 14 bases between them. In germline, CDR1 is SGHRS, CDR2 YFSETQ. The CDR3 has 14 residues. The CDR3: CASWDARYTGELFF. The DNA of the CDR3 is TGCGCCAGTTGGGACGCCCGGTACACCGGGGAGCTGTTTTTT.

The gene calls are TRBV4-1 and TRBJ2-7; D is possibly TRBD2 (6 bases). There are 15 residues in the CDR3. Germline V gives CDR1 MGHRA, CDR2 YSYEKL. Between the trimmed V and J ends, which lost 0 bases and 2 bases, there was a span of 11 bases. The CDR3 spells CASSQERDWTYEQYF. CDR3 coding DNA: TGCGCCAGCAGCCAAGAACGGGACTGGACCTACGAGCAGTACTTC.

This chain links TRBV30 with TRBJ2-7, with TRBD2 matching 10 bases. This CDR3 contains 15 residues. The V gene's germline CDR1 is GTSNPN and CDR2 SVGIG (reference sequence). Losses at the gene ends were 5 bases for V and 4 bases for J; bases not matched to a gene: 11. For the CDR3, the DNA is TGTGCCTGGCAAACGGGAAGCGGGGGGGCGTACGAGCAGTACTTC. It specifies CAWQTGSGGAYEQYF.

V usage is TRBV9 and J usage is TRBJ2-5; TRBD1 agrees at 8 bases. After removal of 3 bases from V and 4 bases from J, the junction contained 5 bases not matched to a gene. Germline lookup yields CDR1 SGDLS and CDR2 YYNGEE. The CDR3 has 14 residues. The CDR3 DNA is TGTGCCAGCAGCGCAGGGACAGGATTAGAGACCCAGTACTTC. It yields the protein CASSAGTGLETQYF.

The chain uses TRBV15 and TRBJ2-7; 8 bases are shared with TRBD1. CDR1 LNHNV and CDR2 YYDKDF come from the germline V gene (reference sequence). With V trimmed by 5 bases and J by 3 bases, 6 bases remained unmatched. CDR3 length: 14 residues. This chain's CDR3 is CATSPGQVNYEQYF. CDR3 nucleotides: TGTGCCACCAGCCCGGGACAGGTTAACTACGAGCAGTACTTC.

This chain uses TRBV28 with TRBJ1-2; 7 nucleotides align to TRBD1. CDR1 is MDHEN and CDR2 is SYDVKM in the germline V gene. The V gene end was trimmed by 5 bases and the J gene end by 6 bases; junction bases not matched to a gene: 6. This CDR3 has 13 residues. The CDR3 protein is CASSLDRVNGYTF. The CDR3 bases are TGTGCCAGCAGTCTAGACAGGGTTAATGGCTACACCTTC.

The chain carries TRBV9 and TRBJ2-5; 8 bases map to TRBD2. The CDR3 consists of 14 residues. Unmatched junction bases numbered 3, after V lost 4 bases and J lost 1 base. Germline values: CDR1 SGDLS, CDR2 YYNGEE. CDR3 residues: CASSPGGIQETQYF. CDR3 DNA: TGTGCCAGCAGCCCGGGGGGGATCCAAGAGACCCAGTACTTC.

This chain connects TRBV5-1 to TRBJ1-4; 7 bases agree with TRBD1. Germline V gene sequence: CDR1 SGHRS, CDR2 YFSETQ. Trimming took 1 base from V and 6 from J; bases not matched to a gene: 0. This CDR3 is 13 amino acids long. CDR3 sequence: CASSLTGDEKLFF. DNA for the CDR3: TGCGCCAGCAGCTTGACAGGGGATGAAAAACTGTTTTTT.

This chain uses TRBV27 with TRBJ1-6, with D hard to call. Germline lookup yields CDR1 MNHEY and CDR2 SMNVEV (reference sequence). The V gene lost 6 bases and the J gene lost 0 bases, with 21 bases spanning the gap. The CDR3 loop spans 19 amino acids. The CDR3 sequence: CASSPRPSRPSSYNSPLHF. CDR3 coding DNA: TGTGCCAGCAGCCCCCGTCCCAGCAGACCGAGCTCCTATAATTCACCCCTCCACTTT.

V gene TRBV11-2 combines with J gene TRBJ2-1, with TRBD2 matching 7 bases. V dropped 0 bases and J dropped 5; count of bases not matched to a gene: 10. This CDR3 has 17 residues. Germline V gene data show CDR1 as SGHAT and CDR2 as FQNNGV. The CDR3 DNA reads as TGTGCCAGCAGCTTAGATTCTAGCGGCCCGTTAAACAATGAGCAGTTCTTC. Translation: CASSLDSSGPLNNEQFF.

CDR3 sequence reads: CASRGRAASTDTQYF. The CDR3 region has the DNA TGTGCCAGCAGGGGCCGGGCTGCTAGCACAGATACGCAGTATTTT. V is TRBV6-6 and J is TRBJ2-3; D remains ambiguous. V was shortened by 6 bases and J by 0 bases, with 13 bases between the two germline ends. The CDR3 has 15 amino acids. Germline V gene sequence: CDR1 MNHNY, CDR2 SVGAGI (reference sequence).

V gene TRBV27 combines with J gene TRBJ2-1; D is possibly TRBD1 (5 bases). Germline CDR1 reads MNHEY; CDR2 reads SMNVEV (reference sequence). The CDR3 is 15 amino acids. Trimming pared 4 bases from V and 0 bases from J, leaving 10 bases between. CDR3 DNA sequence: TGTGCCAGCAGTTCGACAGTTCCCTCCTACAATGAGCAGTTCTTC. This gives the protein CASSSTVPSYNEQFF.

This rearrangement joins TRBV28 to TRBJ2-5; 11 bases line up with TRBD2. Germline CDR1 is MDHEN and CDR2 is SYDVKM. The V gene end was trimmed by 5 bases and the J gene end by 9 bases; junction bases not matched to a gene: 8. The CDR3 covers 14 residues. The DNA of the CDR3 is TGTGCCAGCAGTCGACTAGCGGGGAACCGGGCCCAGTACTTC. As protein: CASSRLAGNRAQYF.